A selection of T cell receptor beta chains follows, all from one sample in a study of cytomegalovirus exposure and HLA in healthy donors. Assay: immunoSEQ multiplex PCR; the TCRdb copy retains only in-frame clones and omits some. The sample table sets out about 87,000 clones. The specimen was PBMCs. The receptors originated from a middle-aged man in good health and CMV-seropositive. Both conserved end residues are part of each CDR3. The D gene is left open where the match is weak.

d_call: -; j_call: TRBJ2-3; v_call: TRBV2; cdr3_nt: TGTGCCAGCAGAGGAGTTCCCACAGATACGCAGTATTTT; cdr3_aa: CASRGVPTDTQYF
d_call: -; j_call: TRBJ2-3; v_call: TRBV6-1; cdr3_nt: TGTGCCAGCAGTCGGACTGAGCCTAGCACAGATACGCAGTATTTT; cdr3_aa: CASSRTEPSTDTQYF
d_call: -; j_call: TRBJ1-5; v_call: TRBV6-5; cdr3_nt: TGTGCCAGCAGTTTATGGGGGGATAGCAATCAGCCCCAGCATTTT; cdr3_aa: CASSLWGDSNQPQHF
d_call: -; j_call: TRBJ2-1; v_call: TRBV18; cdr3_nt: TGTGCCAGCTCACCCCGCGCGGGGCCCGACAATGAGCAGTTCTTC; cdr3_aa: CASSPRAGPDNEQFF
d_call: -; j_call: TRBJ2-1; v_call: TRBV7-2; cdr3_nt: TGTGCCAGCAGCTTTAGGAGTAACGAGCAGTTCTTC; cdr3_aa: CASSFRSNEQFF
d_call: -; j_call: TRBJ2-3; v_call: TRBV7-3; cdr3_nt: TGTGCCAGCAGCTCCTCAGTCCCAGATACGCAGTATTTT; cdr3_aa: CASSSSVPDTQYF
d_call: -; j_call: TRBJ1-2; v_call: TRBV20-1; cdr3_nt: TGCAGTGCTACCGACACCTATGGCTACACCTTC; cdr3_aa: CSATDTYGYTF
d_call: -; j_call: TRBJ2-5; v_call: TRBV29-1; cdr3_nt: TGCACCGGGACTTGGGGGGTGACCCAGTACTTC; cdr3_aa: CTGTWGVTQYF
d_call: TRBD2; j_call: TRBJ2-7; v_call: TRBV4-2; cdr3_nt: TGTGCCAGCAGCCAAGCGCCAAGGTGGGGGACTAGCGACTACGAGCAGTACTTC; cdr3_aa: CASSQAPRWGTSDYEQYF
d_call: TRBD2; j_call: TRBJ2-1; v_call: TRBV7-8; cdr3_nt: TGTGCCAGCAGCTCACCGGGACTAGCGGGAGATGAGCAGTTCTTC; cdr3_aa: CASSSPGLAGDEQFF
d_call: -; j_call: TRBJ2-1; v_call: TRBV4-1; cdr3_nt: TGCGCCAGCAGCCAAGGACTAGGTTTTGAGCAGTTCTTC; cdr3_aa: CASSQGLGFEQFF
d_call: -; j_call: TRBJ1-2; v_call: TRBV7-9; cdr3_nt: TGTGCCAGCAGCTTAAGGACAGATGATGGCTACACCTTC; cdr3_aa: CASSLRTDDGYTF
d_call: -; j_call: TRBJ2-1; v_call: TRBV9; cdr3_nt: TGTGCCAGCAGCCCTTTCGAAAGGGGAAGCTCCTACAATGAGCAGTTCTTC; cdr3_aa: CASSPFERGSSYNEQFF
d_call: TRBD1; j_call: TRBJ2-2; v_call: TRBV5-1; cdr3_nt: TGCGCCAGCAGCCCCAGGGGGACCGATAACACCGGGGAGCTGTTTTTT; cdr3_aa: CASSPRGTDNTGELFF
d_call: TRBD2; j_call: TRBJ2-1; v_call: TRBV29-1; cdr3_nt: TGCAGCGTTGAAGGGTTCCAGCGGGAGAACAATGAGCAGTTCTTC; cdr3_aa: CSVEGFQRENNEQFF
d_call: TRBD1; j_call: TRBJ1-6; v_call: TRBV19; cdr3_nt: TGTGCCAGTAGTATATGGACAGGGGCTTCACCCCTCCACTTT; cdr3_aa: CASSIWTGASPLHF
d_call: TRBD1; j_call: TRBJ2-5; v_call: TRBV29-1; cdr3_nt: TGCAGCGCAACCCCTCACAGGGGCGAGACCCAGCACTTC; cdr3_aa: CSATPHRGETQHF
d_call: TRBD1; j_call: TRBJ1-2; v_call: TRBV29-1; cdr3_nt: TGCAGCGCAAATTCTTTTCGGGACAGACCTAACTATGGCTACACCTTC; cdr3_aa: CSANSFRDRPNYGYTF
d_call: -; j_call: TRBJ1-5; v_call: TRBV5-3; cdr3_nt: TGCGCCAGCAGCCAAGAGGCAGGGAACAATCAGCCCCAGCATTTT; cdr3_aa: CASSQEAGNNQPQHF
d_call: -; j_call: TRBJ1-2; v_call: TRBV6-5; cdr3_nt: TGTGCCAGCAGTTACCGGGGGGGGGATGGCTACACCTTC; cdr3_aa: CASSYRGGDGYTF
d_call: TRBD1; j_call: TRBJ1-6; v_call: TRBV15; cdr3_nt: TGTGCCACCGCAAAGGGACAGGGGGCATGGTCACCCCTCCACTTT; cdr3_aa: CATAKGQGAWSPLHF
d_call: TRBD2; j_call: TRBJ2-3; v_call: TRBV7-9; cdr3_nt: TGTGCCAGCAGCTTAAATAGGGGGACTAGCGGCCCTAGCACAGATACGCAGTATTTT; cdr3_aa: CASSLNRGTSGPSTDTQYF
d_call: -; j_call: TRBJ1-1; v_call: TRBV4-1; cdr3_nt: TGCGCCAGCAGCCAAGTGGGTGGGGCACCAGCTGAAGCTTTCTTT; cdr3_aa: CASSQVGGAPAEAFF
d_call: -; j_call: TRBJ2-2; v_call: TRBV18; cdr3_nt: TGTGCCAGCTCACCTACACAGCCCGGGGAGCTGTTTTTT; cdr3_aa: CASSPTQPGELFF
d_call: -; j_call: TRBJ2-1; v_call: TRBV7-6; cdr3_nt: TGTGCCAGCAGCTTATCAGGAAAGCTTTCAGCGCAGTTCTTC; cdr3_aa: CASSLSGKLSAQFF
d_call: TRBD2; j_call: TRBJ2-1; v_call: TRBV28; cdr3_nt: TGTGCCAGCAGTTCCCCTAGCGGGTTCTATGAGCAGTTCTTC; cdr3_aa: CASSSPSGFYEQFF
d_call: TRBD2; j_call: TRBJ2-3; v_call: TRBV29-1; cdr3_nt: TGCAGCGCCGGGGGACTAGCGGGAGGAGCCGATACGCAGTATTTT; cdr3_aa: CSAGGLAGGADTQYF
d_call: -; j_call: TRBJ1-2; v_call: TRBV7-8; cdr3_nt: TGTGCCAGCAGCTTTGGAATAGGGCTCGGGGGTCATGGCTACACCTTC; cdr3_aa: CASSFGIGLGGHGYTF
d_call: -; j_call: TRBJ2-5; v_call: TRBV7-9; cdr3_nt: TGTGCCAGCAGCCCTAACCGCCGACTTAGGGAGACCCAGTACTTC; cdr3_aa: CASSPNRRLRETQYF
d_call: -; j_call: TRBJ2-2; v_call: TRBV19; cdr3_nt: TGTGCCAGTAGCATACCCATTTACTCCGGCACCGGGGAGCTGTTTTTT; cdr3_aa: CASSIPIYSGTGELFF
d_call: -; j_call: TRBJ2-1; v_call: TRBV4-3; cdr3_nt: TGCGCCAGCAGCCAAGAAGAGGGAAACGCCTACAATGAGCAGTTCTTC; cdr3_aa: CASSQEEGNAYNEQFF
d_call: TRBD1; j_call: TRBJ1-2; v_call: TRBV6-5; cdr3_nt: TGTGCCACCGAAAGGACAGGAACGGGGATGAATGGCTACACCTTC; cdr3_aa: CATERTGTGMNGYTF
d_call: -; j_call: TRBJ1-2; v_call: TRBV7-9; cdr3_nt: TGTGCCAGCGACCCCCCGGCAGGCTCTAACTATGGCTACACCTTC; cdr3_aa: CASDPPAGSNYGYTF
d_call: TRBD2; j_call: TRBJ2-2; v_call: TRBV29-1; cdr3_nt: TGCAGCGTTGAAAGTACTAGCGGGAGAACCGGGGAGCTGTTTTTT; cdr3_aa: CSVESTSGRTGELFF
d_call: TRBD1; j_call: TRBJ1-1; v_call: TRBV30; cdr3_nt: TGTGCCTCACAGGGGGGAAACACTGAAGCTTTCTTT; cdr3_aa: CASQGGNTEAFF
d_call: -; j_call: TRBJ1-2; v_call: TRBV11-1; cdr3_nt: TGTGCCAGCAGCTCCCCTCGGGATAGGTCGTTGAGTGGCTACACCTTC; cdr3_aa: CASSSPRDRSLSGYTF
d_call: -; j_call: TRBJ1-3; v_call: TRBV29-1; cdr3_nt: TGCAGCGTTGCGGCCGGGGAGACCTTCTCTGGAAACACCATATATTTT; cdr3_aa: CSVAAGETFSGNTIYF
d_call: TRBD2; j_call: TRBJ2-3; v_call: TRBV19; cdr3_nt: TGTGCCAGTAGTATCAGCGGGAGGGCAACAGATACGCAGTATTTT; cdr3_aa: CASSISGRATDTQYF
d_call: TRBD1; j_call: TRBJ1-1; v_call: TRBV9; cdr3_nt: TGTGCCAGCAGCACCCGGGACAGGGGGCCCACTGAAGCTTTCTTT; cdr3_aa: CASSTRDRGPTEAFF
d_call: TRBD2; j_call: TRBJ2-5; v_call: TRBV5-6; cdr3_nt: TGTGCCAGCAGCTTGGGACTAGCGGGAGGTGTCGAGACCCAGTACTTC; cdr3_aa: CASSLGLAGGVETQYF
d_call: -; j_call: TRBJ2-5; v_call: TRBV15; cdr3_nt: TGTGCCACCAGCAGAGCCACCCTGGCGGGAGAGACCCAGTACTTC; cdr3_aa: CATSRATLAGETQYF
d_call: TRBD1; j_call: TRBJ2-3; v_call: TRBV4-2; cdr3_nt: TGTGCCAGCAGCCAAGCACAGGGGGCTCGCACAGATACGCAGTATTTT; cdr3_aa: CASSQAQGARTDTQYF
d_call: -; j_call: TRBJ2-6; v_call: TRBV7-2; cdr3_nt: TGTGCCAGCAGCTTACGGGACTCTGGGGCCAACGTCCTGACTTTC; cdr3_aa: CASSLRDSGANVLTF
d_call: -; j_call: TRBJ2-5; v_call: TRBV19; cdr3_nt: TGTGCCAGTAGTCTGGGACTCCCCGAGACCCAGTACTTC; cdr3_aa: CASSLGLPETQYF
d_call: -; j_call: TRBJ1-2; v_call: TRBV30; cdr3_nt: TGTGCCTCGCCAGGTGACAGCAACTATGGCTACACCTTC; cdr3_aa: CASPGDSNYGYTF
d_call: TRBD2; j_call: TRBJ2-2; v_call: TRBV18; cdr3_nt: TGTGCCAGCTCACCCTCTAGCGGGGGCACCGGGGAGCTGTTTTTT; cdr3_aa: CASSPSSGGTGELFF